This TCR beta chain was sequenced for a study of Graves' ophthalmopathy and Graves' hyperthyroidism. Study conclusions and caveats: The blood repertoire also included most expanded thyroid clonotypes above 0.001 frequency.

Investigators amplified TCR beta CDR3 regions from RNA transcripts. Scientists carried out first-round RT-PCR using HTBI primers and then a second-round multiplex PCR. Using its own MiXCR run on the multiplex PCR reads, TCRdb lists one record per CDR3 protein. Of about 230,000 distinct CDR3 sequences in the sample, 40% to 50% were seen once. V was pared by 4 bases and J by 4 bases, with 14 bases between. CDR3 length: 16 amino acids. The germline V gene encodes CDR1 MNHEY and CDR2 SVGAGI. The evidence that diagnosis relied on was clinical symptoms, serum thyroxine, TRAb, thyroid ultrasound and orbital computed tomography. On this clonotype: Antigen unknown.

Sequences were obtained from peripheral blood. This receptor was obtained from an adult man with Graves' ophthalmopathy. This chain links TRBV6-5 with TRBJ2-6; D possibly corresponds to TRBD2 (5 bases). CDR3 in DNA: TGTGCCAGCAGTTTCGAGGGCAGCACCGGGGCCAACGTCCTGACTTTC. Amino acids: CASSFEGSTGANVLTF.